This entry features one T cell receptor beta chain sequence. The antigen is unknown. cDNA serving as the sequencing template came from extracted, reverse transcribed RNA. Sequencing used immunoSEQ multiplex PCR; TCRdb keeps in-frame clones, though not all of them. The sample includes 150,000 to 200,000 clones, about 51% of them seen just once. The data originate from a study of CD8+ T cells in alopecia areata. General study results and limits: Tofacitinib significantly decreased scalp clonality and expanded CD8+ clones among top 100.

This sample's treatment: oral pan-JAK inhibitor, 5-10 mg twice daily. Obtained from alopecia areata patients were lesional scalp punch biopsies along with peripheral blood. The sequencing here drew on CD8+ T cells sorted from blood, taken around week 53, from a patient treated with tofacitinib. This receptor was taken from a human donor with alopecia areata.

CDR3 DNA: TGTGCCTGGAGTGTAGAGTGGGGTGTTCAGCCCCAGCATTTT. This codes for CAWSVEWGVQPQHF. The chain links TRBV30 to TRBJ1-5; no definite D call. The CDR3 extends over 14 amino acids. The germline gives CDR1 GTSNPN, CDR2 SVGIG (reference sequence). V lost 0 bases and J 6 bases, leaving 12 bases between the germline ends.